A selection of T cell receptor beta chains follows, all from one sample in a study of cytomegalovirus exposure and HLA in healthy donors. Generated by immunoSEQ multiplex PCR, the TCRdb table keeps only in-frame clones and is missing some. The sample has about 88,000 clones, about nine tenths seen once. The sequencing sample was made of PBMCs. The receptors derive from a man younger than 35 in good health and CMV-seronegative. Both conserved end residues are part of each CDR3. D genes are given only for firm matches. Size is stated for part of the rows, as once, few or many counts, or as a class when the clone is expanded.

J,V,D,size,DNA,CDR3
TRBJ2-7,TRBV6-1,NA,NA,TGTGCCAGCAGTCCACGGGGAAGCCTCTCCTACGAGCAGTACTTC,CASSPRGSLSYEQYF
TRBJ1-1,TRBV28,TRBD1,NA,TGTGCCAGCAGTCCATGGACAGGCCGGAACACTGAAGCTTTCTTT,CASSPWTGRNTEAFF
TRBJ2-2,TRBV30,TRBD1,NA,TGTGCCTGGAGTACCCGGGACAGGGGGCATACCGGGGAGCTGTTTTTT,CAWSTRDRGHTGELFF
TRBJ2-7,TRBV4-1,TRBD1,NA,TGCGCCAGCAGCTACCGGGACAGAAGCTACGAGCAGTACTTC,CASSYRDRSYEQYF
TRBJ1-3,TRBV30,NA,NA,TGTGCCTGGAGGGATATCGCCAGGGGAACCTCTGGAAACACCATATATTTT,CAWRDIARGTSGNTIYF
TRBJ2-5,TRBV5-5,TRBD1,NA,TGTGCCAGCAGCTATCAGGGGGTGGTTGGGGAGACCCAGTACTTC,CASSYQGVVGETQYF
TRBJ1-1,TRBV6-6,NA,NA,TGTGCCAGCAGTCCCTCGGTGTCAGGGATTAACACTGAAGCTTTCTTT,CASSPSVSGINTEAFF
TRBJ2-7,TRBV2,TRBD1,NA,TGTGCCAGCAGCGAGGGGTCGACAGGGGACTACGAGCAGTACTTC,CASSEGSTGDYEQYF
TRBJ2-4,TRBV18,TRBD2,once,TGTGCCAGCTCAACGGGACTAGCGGGAGAGAGCAAAAACATTCAGTACTTC,CASSTGLAGESKNIQYF
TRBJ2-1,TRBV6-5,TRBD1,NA,TGTGCCAGCAGTGGGACAGCCTACAATGAGCAGTTCTTC,CASSGTAYNEQFF
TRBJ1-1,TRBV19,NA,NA,TGTGCCAGTAGTAAGTATCAAGGAGGGAACACTGAAGCTTTCTTT,CASSKYQGGNTEAFF
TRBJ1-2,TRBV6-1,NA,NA,TGTGCCAGTAGGGGGGAGGGCGTCTACACCTTC,CASRGEGVYTF
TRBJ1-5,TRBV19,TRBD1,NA,TGTGCCACACAGGGGACTAATCAGCCCCAGCATTTT,CATQGTNQPQHF
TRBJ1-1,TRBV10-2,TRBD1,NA,TGCGCCAGCAGTCGACAGGGGCCCGGGAACACTGAAGCTTTCTTT,CASSRQGPGNTEAFF
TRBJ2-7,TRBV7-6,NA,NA,TGTGCCAGCAGCTTAAAACCGGGACTCGACTCCTACGAGCAGTACTTC,CASSLKPGLDSYEQYF
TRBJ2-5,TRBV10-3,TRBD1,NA,TGTGCCATCAGTGAGAGGGACAGGCTCACGGAGACCCAGTACTTC,CAISERDRLTETQYF
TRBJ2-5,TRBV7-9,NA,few,TGTGCCAGCAGCTTAGCCGGGGCCCAGTACTTC,CASSLAGAQYF
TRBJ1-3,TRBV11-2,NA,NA,TGTGCCAGCAGCTTAGCGGGTATCTCTGGAAACACCATATATTTT,CASSLAGISGNTIYF
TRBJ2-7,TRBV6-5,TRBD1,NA,TGTGCCAGCAGTGTTTGGACAGGGGCGAACGAGCAGTACTTC,CASSVWTGANEQYF
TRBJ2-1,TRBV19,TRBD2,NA,TGTGCCAGTAGCCCACTAGCGGGAGGTGGCAATGAGCAGTTCTTC,CASSPLAGGGNEQFF
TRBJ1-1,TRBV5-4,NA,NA,TGTGCCAGCAGCTTGGGCCAGGCCCACACTGAAGCTTTCTTT,CASSLGQAHTEAFF
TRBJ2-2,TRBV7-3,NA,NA,TGTGCCAGCAGCTTAGCGGGAATGGACACCGGGGAGCTGTTTTTT,CASSLAGMDTGELFF
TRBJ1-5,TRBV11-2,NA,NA,TGTGCCAGCAGCTTAGCGGGGGGTCAGCCCCAGCATTTT,CASSLAGGQPQHF
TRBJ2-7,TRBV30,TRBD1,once,TGTGCCTGGAGCCGGGGTGAGACAGGGACCTACGAGCAGTACTTC,CAWSRGETGTYEQYF
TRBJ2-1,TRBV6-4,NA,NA,TGTGCCAGCAGTGACTCTGGGACACCCTACAATGAGCAGTTCTTC,CASSDSGTPYNEQFF
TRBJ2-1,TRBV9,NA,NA,TGTGCCAGCAGCAGCAGACATACCTACAATGAGCAGTTCTTC,CASSSRHTYNEQFF
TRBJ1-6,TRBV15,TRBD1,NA,TGTGCCACCAGCGTTACAGGGGAAGGAAGCAATTCACCCCTCCACTTT,CATSVTGEGSNSPLHF
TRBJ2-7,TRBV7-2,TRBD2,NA,TGTGCCAGCAGCTTCAGAGCGGGGGCTCACTACGAGCAGTACTTC,CASSFRAGAHYEQYF
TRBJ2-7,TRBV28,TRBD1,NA,TGTGCCAGCAGTCCCTCGGGGGGACAGGGGGGCTACGAGCAGTACTTC,CASSPSGGQGGYEQYF
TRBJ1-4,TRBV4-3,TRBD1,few,TGCGCCAGCACGGGACAGGGGCTTAAGGATGAAAAACTGTTTTTT,CASTGQGLKDEKLFF
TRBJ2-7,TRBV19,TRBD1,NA,TGTGCCAGTAGCATACGCTTGACAGGGGGCAGTAAGAACGAGCAGTACTTC,CASSIRLTGGSKNEQYF
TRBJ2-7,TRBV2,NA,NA,TGTGCCAGCAGAACAAGCGGGTTCAGCTCCTACGAGCAGTACTTC,CASRTSGFSSYEQYF
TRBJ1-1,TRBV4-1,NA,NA,TGCGCCAGCAGCCAAACTTCGACACGGTTCACTGAAGCTTTCTTT,CASSQTSTRFTEAFF
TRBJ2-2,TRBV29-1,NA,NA,TGCAGCGTTGGGGCCGTAGGGGGGGCCGGGGAGCTGTTTTTT,CSVGAVGGAGELFF
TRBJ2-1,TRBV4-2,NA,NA,TGTGCCAGCAGCCAAGATCCTCGCGGGGGCAACAATGAGCAGTTCTTC,CASSQDPRGGNNEQFF
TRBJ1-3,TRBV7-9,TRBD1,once,TGTGCCAGTATCAAAGACAGGGCAGCTGGAAACACCATATATTTT,CASIKDRAAGNTIYF
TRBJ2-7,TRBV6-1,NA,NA,TGTGCCAGCAGTGAACGGGGGACAGCACCCTACGAGCAGTACTTC,CASSERGTAPYEQYF
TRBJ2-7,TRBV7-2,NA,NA,TGTGCCAGCAGCTTAGCTGGGGGGGCAGCTACCGGCGAGCAGTACTTC,CASSLAGGAATGEQYF
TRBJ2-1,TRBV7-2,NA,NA,TGTGCCAGCCGTCAGGGGGGCTCCTACAATGAGCAGTTCTTC,CASRQGGSYNEQFF